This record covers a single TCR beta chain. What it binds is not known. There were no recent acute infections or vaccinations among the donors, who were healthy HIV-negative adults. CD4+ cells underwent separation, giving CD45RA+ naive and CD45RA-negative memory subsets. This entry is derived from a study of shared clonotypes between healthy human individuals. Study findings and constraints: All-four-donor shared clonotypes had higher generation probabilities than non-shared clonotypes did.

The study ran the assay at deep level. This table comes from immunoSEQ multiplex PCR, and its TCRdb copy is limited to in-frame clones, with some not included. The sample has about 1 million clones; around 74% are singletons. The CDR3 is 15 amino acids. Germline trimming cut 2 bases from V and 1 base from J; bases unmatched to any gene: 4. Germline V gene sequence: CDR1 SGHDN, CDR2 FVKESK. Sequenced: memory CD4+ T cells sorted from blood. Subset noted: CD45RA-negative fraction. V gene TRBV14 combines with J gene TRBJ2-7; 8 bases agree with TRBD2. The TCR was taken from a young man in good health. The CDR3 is CASSQYGGVSYEQYF. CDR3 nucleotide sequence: TGTGCCAGCAGCCAATACGGGGGGGTGTCCTACGAGCAGTACTTC.